One and the same sample provided the 12 T cell receptor beta chains below, sequenced in a study of blood T cell repertoires in COVID-19. Produced via immunoSEQ multiplex PCR; TCRdb's table is partial and in-frame only. The data contain about 140,000 clones, around 88% of them singletons. The sample was peripheral blood. These receptors were taken from a woman between 55 and 75 years old with acute or convalescent COVID-19.

This chain's CDR3 is CASSNYGVHNEQFF. The CDR3 DNA sequence: TGTGCCAGCAGCAACTACGGGGTCCACAATGAGCAGTTCTTC. This chain joins TRBV7-2 and TRBJ2-1; tentatively, D is TRBD2 (5 bases). Between the trimmed V and J ends, which lost 5 bases and 5 bases, there was a span of 13 bases. The CDR3 covers 14 residues. Germline values: CDR1 SGHTA, CDR2 FQGNSA. Filled out from reference TRBV7-2 and TRBJ2-1, the complete variable domain reads GAGVSQSPSNKVTEKGKDVELRCDPISGHTALYWYRQSLGQGLEFLIYFQGNSAPDKSGLPSDRFSAERTGGSVSTLTIQRTQQEDSAVYLCASSNYGVHNEQFFGPGTRLTVL.

Concerning this clone itself: Mismatch with germline at one junction end may stem from a read error. This chain joins TRBV5-1 and TRBJ2-3, with 7 bases identical to TRBD1. The CDR3 has 15 residues. The germline CDR1 and CDR2 sequences are SGHRS and YFSETQ. The CDR3 DNA is TGCGCCAGCAGCCTACAGGGGACGGGCACGGATACGCAGTATTTT. Translation gives CASSLQGTGTDTQYF.

The gene calls are TRBV5-1 and TRBJ1-4; tentative D call: TRBD1 (5 bases). The CDR3 covers 15 residues. Germline V gene sequence: CDR1 SGHRS, CDR2 YFSETQ. V lost 4 bases to trimming and J lost 5 bases, with 15 bases between them. CDR3 sequence reads: CASSLGAGRNEKLFF. Written as DNA, the CDR3 is TGCGCCAGCAGCCTAGGGGCCGGGAGGAATGAAAAACTGTTTTTT.

This clone was counted between two and nine times. The genes are TRBV7-9 and TRBJ1-4; 7 nucleotides line up with TRBD1. V lost 5 bases and J lost 7; bases outside the gene matches: 16. The CDR3 is 17 residues long. Germline V gene lookup returns CDR1 SEHNR and CDR2 FQNEAQ (reference sequence). The CDR3 loop is CASSPPRQGRFSEKLFF. CDR3 bases: TGTGCCAGCAGCCCCCCCCGACAGGGAAGATTTAGTGAAAAACTGTTTTTT.

The chain recombines TRBV5-1 with TRBJ2-7; TRBD1 matches at 7 bases. The germline gives CDR1 SGHRS, CDR2 YFSETQ. The CDR3 runs to 15 residues. With V trimmed by 0 bases and J by 5 bases, 8 bases remained unmatched. The CDR3 is CASSLGAGGSNEQYF. The CDR3 DNA sequence: TGCGCCAGCAGCTTGGGGGCAGGGGGTTCAAACGAGCAGTACTTC.

In DNA, the CDR3 is TGTGCCTGGAGTGTATTCGCAGGGACAAGACAAGAGACCCAGTACTTC. It is translated as CAWSVFAGTRQETQYF. The gene calls are TRBV30 and TRBJ2-5; D is perhaps TRBD1 (6 bases). Germline V CDR1 and CDR2: GTSNPN, SVGIG (reference sequence). Trimming shortened V by 0 bases and J by 2 bases, and 16 bases separated the two germline ends. The CDR3 runs 16 residues.

The chain has TRBV5-6 and TRBJ1-2, with TRBD1 matching 9 bases. The V gene end was trimmed by 0 bases and the J gene end by 0 bases; junction bases not matched to a gene: 12. Germline values: CDR1 SGHDT, CDR2 YYEEEE. This CDR3 has 19 amino acids. This CDR3 is CASSLDFSTGGPANYGYTF. For the CDR3, the DNA is TGTGCCAGCAGCTTGGATTTCAGTACAGGGGGCCCAGCTAACTATGGCTACACCTTC.

CDR3 amino acids: CASSRGQLNSGNTIYF. In nucleotides, the CDR3 is TGCGCCAGCAGCAGGGGACAGCTTAACTCTGGAAACACCATATATTTT. V and J are TRBV5-1 and TRBJ1-3; 7 bases are a match to TRBD1. CDR1 and CDR2 (germline): SGHRS, YFSETQ. This CDR3 contains 16 residues. Trimming removed 4 bases from V and 0 bases from J; junction bases left unmatched: 7. The full variable domain, with the rest looked up from reference TRBV5-1 and TRBJ1-3, is KAGVTQTPRYLIKTRGQQVTLSCSPISGHRSVSWYQQTPGQGLQFLFEYFSETQRNKGNFPGRFSGRQFSNSRSEMNVSTLELGDSALYLCASSRGQLNSGNTIYFGEGSWLTVV.

The rearrangement links TRBV7-8 to TRBJ2-3; D gene ambiguous. Trimming left V 5 bases short and J 6 bases short, with 9 bases between. There are 12 residues in the CDR3. Looked up from germline, CDR1 is SGHVS and CDR2 is FQNEAQ. CDR3 sequence reads: CASSHTRDTQYF. DNA for the CDR3: TGTGCCAGCAGCCACACCAGGGATACGCAGTATTTT.

This clone showed up just once. V usage is TRBV28 and J usage is TRBJ1-2; 8 positions agree with TRBD1. The CDR3 totals 15 residues. CDR1 is MDHEN, CDR2 SYDVKM, per germline. V lost 7 bases, J lost 3 bases, and 10 bases stayed unmatched. CDR3 in amino acids: CASTPNAGGYYGYTF. The CDR3 DNA is TGTGCCAGCACCCCGAACGCAGGGGGCTACTATGGCTACACCTTC.

The V and J genes are TRBV4-3 and TRBJ2-5; 7 nucleotides agree with TRBD2. CDR3 length: 14 residues. CDR1 and CDR2 (germline): LGHNA, YSLEER. V shed 5 bases and J 1 base; nucleotides not matched to a gene: 4. CDR3 DNA sequence: TGCGCCAGCAGCGCAAGCGGGGCCCAAGAGACCCAGTACTTC. This gives the protein CASSASGAQETQYF.

V is TRBV2 and J is TRBJ2-1; TRBD1 aligns across 7 bases. The germline gives CDR1 SNHLY, CDR2 FYNNEI. This CDR3 has 16 amino acids. The ends lost 4 bases at V and 1 base at J; junction bases unmatched: 7. CDR3 residues: CASSGGTEASYNEQFF. The CDR3 DNA is TGTGCCAGCAGTGGTGGGACAGAGGCTTCCTACAATGAGCAGTTCTTC.